This T cell receptor beta chain was identified during a study of blood T cell repertoires in COVID-19. Study-wide background: PBMCs, B-cell-depleted T cells, or T cells were the source of the cDNA or gDNA that made up the material.

Measured with immunoSEQ multiplex PCR; TCRdb has only the in-frame clones, and not every one. The sample yields around 54,000 clones, more than 70% seen once. Trimming cost V 1 base and J 0 bases, with 14 bases left between them. The CDR3 has 17 amino acids. Germline CDR1 and CDR2: LGHNA and YSLEER. This clone was found a few times. The gene calls are TRBV4-3 and TRBJ2-3; TRBD2 is a possible D gene (5 bases). The material sequenced was peripheral blood. The clonotype originates from a human donor in a cohort sampled during active COVID-19. CDR3 coding DNA: TGCGCCAGCAGCCAAGCTCTAGCCCTTACTAGCACAGATACGCAGTATTTT. Translated: CASSQALALTSTDTQYF.